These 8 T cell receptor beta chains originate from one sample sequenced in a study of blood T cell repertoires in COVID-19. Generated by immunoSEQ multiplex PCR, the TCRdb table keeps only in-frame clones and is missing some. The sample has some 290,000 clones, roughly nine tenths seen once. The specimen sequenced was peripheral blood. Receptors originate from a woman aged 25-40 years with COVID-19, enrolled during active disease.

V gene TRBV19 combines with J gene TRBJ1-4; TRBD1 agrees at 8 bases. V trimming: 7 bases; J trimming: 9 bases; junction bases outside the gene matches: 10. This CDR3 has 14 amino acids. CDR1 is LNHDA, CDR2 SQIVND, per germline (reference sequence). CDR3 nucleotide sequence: TGTGCCAGTACCCCGGGACAGGTTAGGAAAAAACTGTTTTTT. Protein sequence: CASTPGQVRKKLFF.

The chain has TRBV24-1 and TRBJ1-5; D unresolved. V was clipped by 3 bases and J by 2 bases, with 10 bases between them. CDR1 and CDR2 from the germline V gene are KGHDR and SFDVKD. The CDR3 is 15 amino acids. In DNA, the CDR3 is TGTGCCACCAGTGATGTGGGAGAGGGCAATCAGCCCCAGCATTTT. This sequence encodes CATSDVGEGNQPQHF.

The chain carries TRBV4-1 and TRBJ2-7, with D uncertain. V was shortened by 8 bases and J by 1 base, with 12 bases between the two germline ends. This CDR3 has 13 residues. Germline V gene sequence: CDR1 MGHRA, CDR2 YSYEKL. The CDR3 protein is CASATIGSYEQYF. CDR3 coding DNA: TGCGCCAGCGCCACTATTGGGTCCTACGAGCAGTACTTC.

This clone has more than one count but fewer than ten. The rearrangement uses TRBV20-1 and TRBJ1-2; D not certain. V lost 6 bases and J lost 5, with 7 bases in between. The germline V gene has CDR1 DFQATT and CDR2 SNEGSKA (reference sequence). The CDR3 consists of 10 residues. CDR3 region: CSAFRYGYTF. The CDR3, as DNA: TGCAGTGCGTTCCGTTATGGCTACACCTTC.

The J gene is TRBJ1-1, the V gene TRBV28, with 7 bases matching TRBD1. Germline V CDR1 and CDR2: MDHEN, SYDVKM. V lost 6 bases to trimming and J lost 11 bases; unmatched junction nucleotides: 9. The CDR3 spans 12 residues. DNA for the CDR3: TGTGCCAGCAGACCTACAGGGGCGGATGCTTTCTTT. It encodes CASRPTGADAFF.

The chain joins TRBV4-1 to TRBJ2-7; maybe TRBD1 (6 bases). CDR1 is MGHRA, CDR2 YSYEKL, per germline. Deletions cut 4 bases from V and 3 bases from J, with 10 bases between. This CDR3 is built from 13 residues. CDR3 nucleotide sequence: TGCGCCAGCAGCCCCCAACAGGGCTACGAGCAGTACTTC. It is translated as CASSPQQGYEQYF.

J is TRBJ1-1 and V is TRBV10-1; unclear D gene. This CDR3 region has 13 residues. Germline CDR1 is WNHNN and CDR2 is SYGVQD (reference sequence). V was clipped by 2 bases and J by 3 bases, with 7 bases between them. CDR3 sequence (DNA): TGCGCCAGCAGTGAGAACGGTTACACTGAAGCTTTCTTT. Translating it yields CASSENGYTEAFF.

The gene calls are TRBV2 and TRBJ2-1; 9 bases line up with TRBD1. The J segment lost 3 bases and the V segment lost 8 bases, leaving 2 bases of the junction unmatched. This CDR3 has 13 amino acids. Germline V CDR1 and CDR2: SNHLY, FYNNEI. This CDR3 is CASQGQGYNEQFF. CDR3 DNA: TGTGCCAGCCAGGGACAGGGCTACAATGAGCAGTTCTTC.